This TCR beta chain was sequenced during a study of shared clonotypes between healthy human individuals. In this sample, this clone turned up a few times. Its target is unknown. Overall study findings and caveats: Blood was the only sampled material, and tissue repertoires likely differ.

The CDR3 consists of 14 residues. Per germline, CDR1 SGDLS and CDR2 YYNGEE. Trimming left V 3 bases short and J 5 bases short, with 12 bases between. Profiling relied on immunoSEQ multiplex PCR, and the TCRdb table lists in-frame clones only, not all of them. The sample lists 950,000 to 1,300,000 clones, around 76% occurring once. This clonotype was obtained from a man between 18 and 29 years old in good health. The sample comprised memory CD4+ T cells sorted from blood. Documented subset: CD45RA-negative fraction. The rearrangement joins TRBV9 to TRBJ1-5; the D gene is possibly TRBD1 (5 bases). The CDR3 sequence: CASSGDGTYQPQHF. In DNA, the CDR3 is TGTGCCAGCAGCGGCGACGGGACTTATCAGCCCCAGCATTTT.